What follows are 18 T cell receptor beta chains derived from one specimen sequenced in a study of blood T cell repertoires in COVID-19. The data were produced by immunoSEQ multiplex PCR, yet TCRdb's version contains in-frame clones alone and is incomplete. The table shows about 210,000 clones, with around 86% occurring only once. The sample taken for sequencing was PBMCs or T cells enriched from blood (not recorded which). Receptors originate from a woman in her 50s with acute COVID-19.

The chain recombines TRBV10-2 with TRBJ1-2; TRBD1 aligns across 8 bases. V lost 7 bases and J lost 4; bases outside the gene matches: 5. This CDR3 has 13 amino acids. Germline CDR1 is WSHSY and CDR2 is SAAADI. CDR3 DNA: TGCGCCAGCACTACCGGGACAGGCTATGGCTACACCTTC. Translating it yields CASTTGTGYGYTF.

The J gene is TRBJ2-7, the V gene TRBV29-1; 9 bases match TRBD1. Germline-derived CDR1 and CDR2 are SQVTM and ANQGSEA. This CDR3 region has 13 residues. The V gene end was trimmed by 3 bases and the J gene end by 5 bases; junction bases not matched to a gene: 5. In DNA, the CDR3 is TGCAGCGTTGAGTTACAGGGGGCGAACGAGCAGTACTTC. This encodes CSVELQGANEQYF.

DNA for the CDR3: TGTGCCAGCAGCTTAGTCAGGGCCAATGAGCAGTTCTTC. Translation gives CASSLVRANEQFF. The J gene is TRBJ2-1, the V gene TRBV7-9, with D possibly TRBD1 on 5 matching bases. The CDR3 runs 13 residues. CDR1 SEHNR and CDR2 FQNEAQ come from the germline V gene (reference sequence). With 1 base removed from V and 6 bases from J, the gap between germline ends came to 7 bases.

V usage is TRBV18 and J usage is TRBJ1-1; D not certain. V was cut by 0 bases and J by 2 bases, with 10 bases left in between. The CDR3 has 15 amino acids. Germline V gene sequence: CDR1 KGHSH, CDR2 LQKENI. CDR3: CASSPPPGVNTEAFF. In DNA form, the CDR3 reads TGTGCCAGCTCACCACCGCCCGGGGTAAACACTGAAGCTTTCTTT.

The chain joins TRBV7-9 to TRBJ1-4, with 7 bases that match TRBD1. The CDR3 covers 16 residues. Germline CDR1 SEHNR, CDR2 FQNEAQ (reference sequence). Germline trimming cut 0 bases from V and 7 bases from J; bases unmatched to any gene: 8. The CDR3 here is CASSLASGQQGEKLFF. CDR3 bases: TGTGCCAGCAGCTTAGCGTCGGGACAGCAGGGTGAAAAACTGTTTTTT.

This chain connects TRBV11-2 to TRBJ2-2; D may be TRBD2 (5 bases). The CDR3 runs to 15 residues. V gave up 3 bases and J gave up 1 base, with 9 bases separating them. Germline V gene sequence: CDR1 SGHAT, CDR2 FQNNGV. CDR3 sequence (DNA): TGTGCCAGCAGCTTGGAGCGGATGAACACCGGGGAGCTGTTTTTT. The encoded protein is CASSLERMNTGELFF.

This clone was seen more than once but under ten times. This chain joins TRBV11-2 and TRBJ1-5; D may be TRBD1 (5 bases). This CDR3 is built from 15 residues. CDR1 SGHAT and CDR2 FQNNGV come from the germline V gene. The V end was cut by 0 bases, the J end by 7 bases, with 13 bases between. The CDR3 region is CASSLDPGAGQPQHF. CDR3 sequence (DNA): TGTGCCAGCAGCTTAGATCCCGGGGCGGGGCAGCCCCAGCATTTT. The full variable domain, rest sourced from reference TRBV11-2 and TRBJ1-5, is EAGVAQSPRYKIIEKRQSVAFWCNPISGHATLYWYQQILGQGPKLLIQFQNNGVVDDSQLPKDRFSAERLKGVDSTLKIQPAKLEDSAVYLCASSLDPGAGQPQHFGDGTRLSIL.

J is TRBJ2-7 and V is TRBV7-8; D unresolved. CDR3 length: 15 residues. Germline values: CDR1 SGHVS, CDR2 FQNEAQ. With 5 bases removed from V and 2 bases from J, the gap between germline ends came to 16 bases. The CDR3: CASSRESGPPYEQYF. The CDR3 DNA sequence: TGTGCCAGCAGCCGAGAGTCAGGCCCCCCCTACGAGCAGTACTTC.

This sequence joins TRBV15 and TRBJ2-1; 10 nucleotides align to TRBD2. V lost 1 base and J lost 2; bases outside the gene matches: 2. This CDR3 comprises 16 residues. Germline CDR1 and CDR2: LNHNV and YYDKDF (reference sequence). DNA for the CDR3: TGTGCCACCAGCAGAGTACTAGCGGGAACCTACAATGAGCAGTTCTTC. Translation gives CATSRVLAGTYNEQFF.

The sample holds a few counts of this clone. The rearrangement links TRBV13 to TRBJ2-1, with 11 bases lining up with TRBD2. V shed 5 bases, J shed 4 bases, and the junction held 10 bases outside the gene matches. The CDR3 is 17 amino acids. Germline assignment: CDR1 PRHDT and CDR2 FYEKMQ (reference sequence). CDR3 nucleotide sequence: TGTGCCAGCAGCAGGTTCGAGGGGACTAGCGGTTACAATGAGCAGTTCTTC. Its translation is CASSRFEGTSGYNEQFF. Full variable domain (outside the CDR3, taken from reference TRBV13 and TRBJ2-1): AAGVIQSPRHLIKEKRETATLKCYPIPRHDTVYWYQQGPGQDPQFLISFYEKMQSDKGSIPDRFSAQQFSDYHSELNMSSLELGDSALYFCASSRFEGTSGYNEQFFGPGTRLTVL.

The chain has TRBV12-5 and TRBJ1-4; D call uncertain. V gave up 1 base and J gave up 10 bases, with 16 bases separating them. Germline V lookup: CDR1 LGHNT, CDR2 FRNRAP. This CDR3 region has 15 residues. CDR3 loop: CASGLAGSLAGKLFF. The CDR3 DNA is TGTGCTAGTGGTTTGGCAGGATCCCTAGCAGGAAAACTGTTTTTT.

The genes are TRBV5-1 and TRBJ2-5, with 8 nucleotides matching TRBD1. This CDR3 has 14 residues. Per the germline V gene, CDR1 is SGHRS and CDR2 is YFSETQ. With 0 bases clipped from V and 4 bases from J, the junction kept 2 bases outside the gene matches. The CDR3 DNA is TGCGCCAGCAGCTTGGCAGGACAGGGAGAGACCCAGTACTTC. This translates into CASSLAGQGETQYF.

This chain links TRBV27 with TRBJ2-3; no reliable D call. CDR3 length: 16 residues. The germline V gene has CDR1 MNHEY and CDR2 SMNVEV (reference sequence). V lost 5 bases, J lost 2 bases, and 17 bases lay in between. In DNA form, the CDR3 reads TGTGCCAGCAGTGGAGAAATGGTCCCGGCCACAGATACGCAGTATTTT. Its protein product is CASSGEMVPATDTQYF.

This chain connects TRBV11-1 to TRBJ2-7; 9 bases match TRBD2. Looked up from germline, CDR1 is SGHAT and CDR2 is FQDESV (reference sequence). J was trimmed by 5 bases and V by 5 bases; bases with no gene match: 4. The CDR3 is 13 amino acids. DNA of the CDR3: TGTGCCAGCAGCCAGGGACTAGCCCACGAGCAGTACTTC. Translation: CASSQGLAHEQYF.

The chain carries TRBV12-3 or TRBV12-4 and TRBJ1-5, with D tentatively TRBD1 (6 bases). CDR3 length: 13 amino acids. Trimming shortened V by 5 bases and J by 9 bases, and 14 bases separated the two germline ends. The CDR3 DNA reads TGTGCCAGCAGTCACAGGGTCGAGGCGCCCCAGCATTTT. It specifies CASSHRVEAPQHF.

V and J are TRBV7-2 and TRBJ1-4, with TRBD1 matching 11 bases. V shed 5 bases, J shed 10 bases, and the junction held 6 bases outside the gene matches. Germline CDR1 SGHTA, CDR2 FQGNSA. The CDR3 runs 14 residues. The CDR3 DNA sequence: TGTGCCAGCAGCCCGGACAGGGGGCACGGAAAACTGTTTTTT. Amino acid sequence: CASSPDRGHGKLFF.

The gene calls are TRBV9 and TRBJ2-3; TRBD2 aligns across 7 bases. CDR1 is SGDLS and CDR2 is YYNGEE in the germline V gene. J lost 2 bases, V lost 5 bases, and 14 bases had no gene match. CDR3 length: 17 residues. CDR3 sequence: CASSTKGLPNPTDTQYF. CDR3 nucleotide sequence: TGTGCCAGCAGTACAAAGGGACTACCAAATCCCACAGATACGCAGTATTTT.

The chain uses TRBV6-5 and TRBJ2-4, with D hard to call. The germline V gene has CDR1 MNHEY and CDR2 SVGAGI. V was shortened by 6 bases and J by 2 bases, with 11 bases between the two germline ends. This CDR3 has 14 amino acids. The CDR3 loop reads CASRLCCPKNIQYF. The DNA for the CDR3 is TGTGCCAGCAGACTTTGCTGCCCCAAAAACATTCAGTACTTC.